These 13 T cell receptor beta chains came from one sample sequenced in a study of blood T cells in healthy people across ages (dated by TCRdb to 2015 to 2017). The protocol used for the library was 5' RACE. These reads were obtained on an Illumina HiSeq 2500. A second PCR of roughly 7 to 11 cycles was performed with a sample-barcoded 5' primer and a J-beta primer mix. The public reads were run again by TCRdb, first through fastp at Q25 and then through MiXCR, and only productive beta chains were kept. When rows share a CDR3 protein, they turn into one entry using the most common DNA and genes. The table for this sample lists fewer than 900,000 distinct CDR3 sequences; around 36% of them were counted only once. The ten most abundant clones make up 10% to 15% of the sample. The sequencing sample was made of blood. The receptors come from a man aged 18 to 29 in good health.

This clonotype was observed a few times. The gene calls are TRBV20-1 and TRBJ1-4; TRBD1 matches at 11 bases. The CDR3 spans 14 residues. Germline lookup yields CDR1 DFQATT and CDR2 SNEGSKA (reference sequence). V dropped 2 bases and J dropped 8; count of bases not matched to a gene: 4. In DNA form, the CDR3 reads TGCAGTGCTAGAACGGGACAGGGGGGCGAAAAACTGTTTTTT. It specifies CSARTGQGGEKLFF.

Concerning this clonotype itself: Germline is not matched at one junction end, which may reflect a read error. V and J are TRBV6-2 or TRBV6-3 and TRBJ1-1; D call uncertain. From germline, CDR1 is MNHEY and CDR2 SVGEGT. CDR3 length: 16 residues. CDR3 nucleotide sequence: TGTACCAGCAGTTACTCCTCGGGATGGTTGAACACTGAAGCTTTCTTT. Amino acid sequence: CTSSYSSGWLNTEAFF.

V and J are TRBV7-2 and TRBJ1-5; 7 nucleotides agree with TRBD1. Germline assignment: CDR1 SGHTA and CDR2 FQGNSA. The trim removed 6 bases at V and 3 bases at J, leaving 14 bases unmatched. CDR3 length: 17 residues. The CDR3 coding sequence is TGTGCCAGCAGATCAGAGGGCCCCACAGGGGCCAATCAGCCCCAGCATTTT. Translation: CASRSEGPTGANQPQHF.

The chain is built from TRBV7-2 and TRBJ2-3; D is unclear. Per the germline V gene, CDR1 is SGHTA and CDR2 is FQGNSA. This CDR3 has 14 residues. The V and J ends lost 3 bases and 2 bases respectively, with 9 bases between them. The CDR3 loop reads CASSFTLFTDTQYF. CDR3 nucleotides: TGTGCCAGCAGCTTTACTCTCTTCACAGATACGCAGTATTTT.

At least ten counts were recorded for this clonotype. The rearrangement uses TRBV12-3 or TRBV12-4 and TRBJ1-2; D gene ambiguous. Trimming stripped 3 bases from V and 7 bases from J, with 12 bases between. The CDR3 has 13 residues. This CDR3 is CASSFHGLSGYTF. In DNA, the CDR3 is TGTGCCAGCAGTTTTCATGGTCTAAGTGGCTACACCTTC.

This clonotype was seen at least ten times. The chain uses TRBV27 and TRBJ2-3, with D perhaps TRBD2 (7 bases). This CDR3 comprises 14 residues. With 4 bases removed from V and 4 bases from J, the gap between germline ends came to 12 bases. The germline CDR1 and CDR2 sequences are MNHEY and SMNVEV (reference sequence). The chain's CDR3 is CASSSGGAPDTQYF. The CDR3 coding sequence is TGTGCCAGCAGTTCGGGGGGCGCGCCAGATACGCAGTATTTT.

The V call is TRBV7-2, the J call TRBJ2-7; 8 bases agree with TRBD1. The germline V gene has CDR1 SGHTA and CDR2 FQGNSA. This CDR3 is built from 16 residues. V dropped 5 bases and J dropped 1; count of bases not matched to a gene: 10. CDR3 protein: CASSPRTGSGSYEQYF. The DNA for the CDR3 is TGTGCCAGCAGCCCCCGGACAGGGTCGGGGTCCTACGAGCAGTACTTC.

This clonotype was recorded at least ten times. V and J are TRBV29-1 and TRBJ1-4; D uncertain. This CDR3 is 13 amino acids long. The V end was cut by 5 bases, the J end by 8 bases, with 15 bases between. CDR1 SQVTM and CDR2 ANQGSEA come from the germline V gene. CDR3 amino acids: CSVRTLSGEKLFF. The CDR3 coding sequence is TGCAGCGTTCGGACCCTTTCGGGGGAAAAACTGTTTTTT.

CDR3 sequence reads: CASSLQGLRGLNTEAFF. The CDR3 DNA follows: TGTGCCAGCAGCCTCCAGGGTTTGAGAGGACTGAACACTGAAGCTTTCTTT. This chain uses TRBV11-2 with TRBJ1-1; maybe TRBD1 (5 bases). In germline, CDR1 is SGHAT, CDR2 FQNNGV. The V and J ends lost 5 bases and 0 bases respectively, with 19 bases between them. CDR3 length equals 17 residues.

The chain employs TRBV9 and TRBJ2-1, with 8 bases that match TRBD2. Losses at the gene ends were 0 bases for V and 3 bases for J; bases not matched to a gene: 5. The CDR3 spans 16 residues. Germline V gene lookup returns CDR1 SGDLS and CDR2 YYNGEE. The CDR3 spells CASSVEARGVYNEQFF. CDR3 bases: TGTGCCAGCAGCGTAGAAGCGCGGGGGGTCTACAATGAGCAGTTCTTC.

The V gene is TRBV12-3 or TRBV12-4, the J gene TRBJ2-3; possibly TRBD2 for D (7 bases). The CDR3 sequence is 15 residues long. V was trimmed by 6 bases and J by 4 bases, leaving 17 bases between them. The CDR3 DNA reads TGTGCCAGCAGGCCGGGACATACTAGCGCAGATACGCAGTATTTT. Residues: CASRPGHTSADTQYF.

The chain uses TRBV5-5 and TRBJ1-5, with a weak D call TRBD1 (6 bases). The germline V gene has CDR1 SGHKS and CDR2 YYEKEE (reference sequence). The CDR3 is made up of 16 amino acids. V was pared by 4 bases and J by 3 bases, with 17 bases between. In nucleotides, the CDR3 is TGTGCCAGCAGCGCAACCCTGACAGGTCTCAATCAGCCCCAGCATTTT. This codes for CASSATLTGLNQPQHF.

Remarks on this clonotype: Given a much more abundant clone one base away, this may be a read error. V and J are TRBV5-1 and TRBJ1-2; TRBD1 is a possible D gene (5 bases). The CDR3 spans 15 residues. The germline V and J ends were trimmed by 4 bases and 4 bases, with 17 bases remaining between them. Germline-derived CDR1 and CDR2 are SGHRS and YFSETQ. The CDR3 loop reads CASSPRGRIPYGYTF. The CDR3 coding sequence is TGCGCCAGCAGCCCCCGGGGCCGAATTCCCTATGGCTACACCTTC. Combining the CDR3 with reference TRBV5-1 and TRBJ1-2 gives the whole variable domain KAGVTQTPRYLIKTRGQQVTLSCSPISGHRSVSWYQQTPGQGLQFLFEYFSETQRNKGNFPGRFSGRQFSNSRSEMNVSTLELGDSALYLCASSPRGRIPYGYTFGSGTRLTVV.